Shown below are 5 T cell receptor beta chains from a single sample sequenced in a study of T cell changes during pregnancy in multiple sclerosis. Clones were sequenced by immunoSEQ multiplex PCR, and TCRdb holds only the in-frame ones, with some missing. The sample shows about 27,000 clones, roughly 89% of them seen only once. The sequencing here drew on CD8+ T cells from peripheral blood mononuclear cells, taken in the second trimester of pregnancy. All receptors come from a female donor with multiple sclerosis, enrolled in a pregnancy study.

The chain has TRBV25-1 and TRBJ2-5, with D maybe TRBD2 (6 bases). Trimming stripped 4 bases from V and 4 bases from J, with 13 bases between. Germline V gene lookup returns CDR1 MGHDK and CDR2 SYGVNS. The CDR3 spans 14 residues. The CDR3 loop is CASSGPGDAETQYF. The CDR3 bases are TGTGCCAGCAGTGGCCCGGGAGACGCAGAGACCCAGTACTTC.

The chain combines TRBV6-6 with TRBJ2-7; TRBD1 matches at 8 bases. With 7 bases clipped from V and 2 bases from J, the junction kept 10 bases outside the gene matches. Germline CDR1 is MNHNY and CDR2 is SVGAGI (reference sequence). The CDR3 consists of 15 residues. The CDR3 here is CASTNSGTGPYEQYF. The CDR3 region has the DNA TGTGCCAGCACCAACTCCGGGACAGGTCCCTACGAGCAGTACTTC.

The chain is built from TRBV2 and TRBJ2-2; 8 bases are a match to TRBD1. This CDR3 has 13 residues. CDR1 and CDR2 (germline): SNHLY, FYNNEI. The V and J ends lost 6 bases and 4 bases, in that order; junction bases with no gene match: 1. The CDR3 DNA reads TGTGCCAGCAGCACAGGGGGCACCGGGGAGCTGTTTTTT. It translates to CASSTGGTGELFF.

J is TRBJ2-3 and V is TRBV11-2; 10 bases line up with TRBD2. Unmatched junction bases numbered 3, after V lost 1 base and J lost 5 bases. There are 15 residues in the CDR3. From germline, CDR1 is SGHAT and CDR2 FQNNGV. The CDR3 sequence is CASSLGAGGGDTQYF. In DNA, the CDR3 is TGTGCCAGCAGCTTAGGAGCGGGAGGGGGAGATACGCAGTATTTT.

The rearrangement links TRBV4-1 to TRBJ2-3; D remains unclear. V was pared by 3 bases and J by 0 bases, with 13 bases between. This CDR3 region has 16 residues. CDR1 and CDR2 (germline): MGHRA, YSYEKL. CDR3 nucleotides: TGCGCCAGCAGCCACAAACTGCTCGCTAGCACAGATACGCAGTATTTT. It encodes CASSHKLLASTDTQYF.